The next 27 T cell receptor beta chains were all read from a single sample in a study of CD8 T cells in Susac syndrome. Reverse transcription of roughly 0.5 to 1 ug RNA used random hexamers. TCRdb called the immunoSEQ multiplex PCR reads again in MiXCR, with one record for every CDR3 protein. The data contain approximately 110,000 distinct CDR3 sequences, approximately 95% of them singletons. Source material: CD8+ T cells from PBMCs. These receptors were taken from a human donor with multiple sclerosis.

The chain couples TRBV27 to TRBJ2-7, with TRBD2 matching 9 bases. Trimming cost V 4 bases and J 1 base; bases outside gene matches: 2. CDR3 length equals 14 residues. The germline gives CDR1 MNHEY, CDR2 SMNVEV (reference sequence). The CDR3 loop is CASSWRGGSYEQYF. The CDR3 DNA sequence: TGTGCCAGCAGTTGGCGGGGGGGGTCCTACGAGCAGTACTTC.

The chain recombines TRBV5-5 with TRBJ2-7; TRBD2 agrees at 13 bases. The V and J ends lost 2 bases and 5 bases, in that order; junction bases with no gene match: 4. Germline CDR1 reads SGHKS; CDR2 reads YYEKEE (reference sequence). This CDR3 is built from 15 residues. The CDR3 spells CASSFTSGGAHEQYF. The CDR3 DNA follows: TGTGCCAGCAGCTTCACTAGCGGGGGGGCCCACGAGCAGTACTTC.

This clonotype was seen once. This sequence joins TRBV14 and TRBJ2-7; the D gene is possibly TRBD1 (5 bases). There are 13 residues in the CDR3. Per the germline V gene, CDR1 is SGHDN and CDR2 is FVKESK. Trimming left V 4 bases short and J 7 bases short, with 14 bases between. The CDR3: CASSPGPYGEQYV. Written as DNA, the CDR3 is TGTGCCAGCAGCCCAGGGCCCTACGGGGAGCAGTACGTC.

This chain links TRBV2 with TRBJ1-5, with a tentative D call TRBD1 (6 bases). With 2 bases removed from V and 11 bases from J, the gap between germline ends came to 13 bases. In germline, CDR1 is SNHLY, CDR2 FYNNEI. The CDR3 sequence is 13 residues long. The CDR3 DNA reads TGTGCCAGCAGTGAAAGGGGCAGGGGAACCCAGCATTTT. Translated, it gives CASSERGRGTQHF.

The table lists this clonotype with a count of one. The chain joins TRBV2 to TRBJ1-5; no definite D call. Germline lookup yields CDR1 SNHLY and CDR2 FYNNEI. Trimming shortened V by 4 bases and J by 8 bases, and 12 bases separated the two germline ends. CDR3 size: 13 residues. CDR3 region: CASSALTSEPQHF. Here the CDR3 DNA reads TGTGCCAGCAGTGCACTCACTTCGGAGCCCCAGCATTTT. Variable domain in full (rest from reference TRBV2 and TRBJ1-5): EPEVTQTPSHQVTQMGQEVILRCVPISNHLYFYWYRQILGQKVEFLVSFYNNEISEKSEIFDDQFSVERPDGSNFTLKIRSTKLEDSAMYFCASSALTSEPQHFGDGTRLSIL.

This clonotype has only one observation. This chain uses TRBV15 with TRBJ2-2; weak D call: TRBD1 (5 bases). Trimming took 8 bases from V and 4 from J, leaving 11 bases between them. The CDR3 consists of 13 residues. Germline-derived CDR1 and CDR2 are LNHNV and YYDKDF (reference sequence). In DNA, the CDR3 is TGTGCCACCGGGCAGGGCCTCACCGGGGAGCTGTTTTTT. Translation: CATGQGLTGELFF.

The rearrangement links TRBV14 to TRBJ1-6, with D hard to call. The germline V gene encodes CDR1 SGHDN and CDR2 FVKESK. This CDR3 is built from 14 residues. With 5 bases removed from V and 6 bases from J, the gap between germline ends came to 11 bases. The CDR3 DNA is TGTGCCAGCAGCTTGGGGTATAGTAATTCACCCCTCCACTTT. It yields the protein CASSLGYSNSPLHF.

CDR3 sequence: CASSMDRGGNQPQHF. In DNA form, the CDR3 reads TGTGCCAGTAGTATGGACAGGGGAGGAAATCAGCCCCAGCATTTT. This chain joins TRBV19 and TRBJ1-5; 9 bases are a match to TRBD1. J was trimmed by 4 bases and V by 3 bases; bases with no gene match: 4. Germline V gives CDR1 LNHDA, CDR2 SQIVND (reference sequence). The CDR3 contains 15 residues.

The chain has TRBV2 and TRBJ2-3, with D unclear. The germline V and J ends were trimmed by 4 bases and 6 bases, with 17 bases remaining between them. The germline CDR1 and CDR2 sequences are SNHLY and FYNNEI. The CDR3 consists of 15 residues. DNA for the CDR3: TGTGCCAGCAGTGTTTTTATGCAGGCCCGGGATACGCAGTATTTT. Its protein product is CASSVFMQARDTQYF.

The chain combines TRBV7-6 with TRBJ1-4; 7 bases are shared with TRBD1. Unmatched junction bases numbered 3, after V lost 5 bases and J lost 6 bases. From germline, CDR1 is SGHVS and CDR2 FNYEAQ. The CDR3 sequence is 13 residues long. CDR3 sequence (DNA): TGTGCCAGCAGCCCCGACAGGGATGAAAAACTGTTTTTT. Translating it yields CASSPDRDEKLFF.

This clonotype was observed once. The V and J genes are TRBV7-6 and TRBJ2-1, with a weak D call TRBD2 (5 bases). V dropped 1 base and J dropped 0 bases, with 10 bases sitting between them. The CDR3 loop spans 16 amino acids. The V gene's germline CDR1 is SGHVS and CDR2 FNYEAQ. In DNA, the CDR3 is TGTGCCAGCAGCTTAGTGGGAGATAGCTCCTACAATGAGCAGTTCTTC. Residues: CASSLVGDSSYNEQFF. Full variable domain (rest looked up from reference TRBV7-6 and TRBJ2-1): GAGVSQSPRYKVTKRGQDVALRCDPISGHVSLYWYRQALGQGPEFLTYFNYEAQQDKSGLPNDRFSAERPEGSISTLTIQRTEQRDSAMYRCASSLVGDSSYNEQFFGPGTRLTVL.

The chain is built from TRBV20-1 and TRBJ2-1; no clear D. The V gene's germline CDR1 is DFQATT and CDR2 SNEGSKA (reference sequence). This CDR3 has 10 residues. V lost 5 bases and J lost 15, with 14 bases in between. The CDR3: CSAGQQSGFF. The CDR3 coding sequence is TGCAGTGCTGGCCAACAATCGGGGTTCTTC.

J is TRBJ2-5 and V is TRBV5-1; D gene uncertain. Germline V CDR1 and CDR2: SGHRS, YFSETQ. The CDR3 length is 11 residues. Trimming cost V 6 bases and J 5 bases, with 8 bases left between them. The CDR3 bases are TGCGCCAGCATTTTCGGTGAGACCCAGTACTTC. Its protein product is CASIFGETQYF.

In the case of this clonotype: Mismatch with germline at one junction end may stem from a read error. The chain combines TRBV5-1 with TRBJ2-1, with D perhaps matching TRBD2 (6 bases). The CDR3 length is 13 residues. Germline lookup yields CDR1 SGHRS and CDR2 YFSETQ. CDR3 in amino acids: CASSLEGPNEQFF. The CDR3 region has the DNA TGCGCCAGCAGTTTGGAGGGCCCAAATGAGCAGTTCTTC.

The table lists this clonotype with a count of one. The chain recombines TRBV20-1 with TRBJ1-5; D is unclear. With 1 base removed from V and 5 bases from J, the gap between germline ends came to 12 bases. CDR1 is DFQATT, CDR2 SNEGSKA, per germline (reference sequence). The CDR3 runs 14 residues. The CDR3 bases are TGCAGTGCTAGAGGCCGGACGGAGGATCAGCCCCAGCATTTT. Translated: CSARGRTEDQPQHF.

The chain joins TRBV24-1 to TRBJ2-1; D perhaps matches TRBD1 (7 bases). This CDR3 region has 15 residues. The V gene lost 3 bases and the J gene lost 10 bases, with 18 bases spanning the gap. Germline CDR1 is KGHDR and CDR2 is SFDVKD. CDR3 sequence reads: CATSDPLRGAREQFF. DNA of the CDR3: TGTGCCACCAGTGATCCCCTCAGGGGGGCCAGAGAGCAGTTCTTC.

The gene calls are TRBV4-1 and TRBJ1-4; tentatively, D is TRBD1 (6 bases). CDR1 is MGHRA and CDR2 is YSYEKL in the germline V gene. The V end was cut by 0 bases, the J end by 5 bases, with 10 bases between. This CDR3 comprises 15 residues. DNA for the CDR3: TGCGCCAGCAGCCAAGAAGGCAGGGGCAATGAAAAACTGTTTTTT. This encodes CASSQEGRGNEKLFF.

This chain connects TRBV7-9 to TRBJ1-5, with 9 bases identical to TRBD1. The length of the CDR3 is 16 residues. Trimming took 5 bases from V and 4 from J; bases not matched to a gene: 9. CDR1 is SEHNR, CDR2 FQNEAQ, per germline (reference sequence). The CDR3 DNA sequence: TGTGCCAGCAGCCCACTGAGACAGGGGGGGAATCAGCCCCAGCATTTT. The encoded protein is CASSPLRQGGNQPQHF.

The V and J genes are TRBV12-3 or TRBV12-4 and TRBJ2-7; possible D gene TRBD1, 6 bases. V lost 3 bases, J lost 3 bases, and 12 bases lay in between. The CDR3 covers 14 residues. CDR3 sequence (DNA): TGTGCCAGCAGTTTTCAGGGGCGCCGCTACGAGCAGTACGTC. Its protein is CASSFQGRRYEQYV.

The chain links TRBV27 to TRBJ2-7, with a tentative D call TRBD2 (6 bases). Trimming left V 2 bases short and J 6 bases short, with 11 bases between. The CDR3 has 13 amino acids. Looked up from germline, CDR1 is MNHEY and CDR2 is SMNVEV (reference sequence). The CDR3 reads CASSLSSGSEQYV. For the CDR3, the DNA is TGTGCCAGCAGTTTAAGTTCCGGGAGCGAGCAGTACGTC.

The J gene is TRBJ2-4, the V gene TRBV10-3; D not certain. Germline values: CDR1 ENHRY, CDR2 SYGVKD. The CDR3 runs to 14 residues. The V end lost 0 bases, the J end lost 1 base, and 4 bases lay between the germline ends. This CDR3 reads CAISESGAKNIQYF. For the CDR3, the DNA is TGTGCCATCAGTGAGTCAGGGGCCAAAAACATTCAGTACTTC.

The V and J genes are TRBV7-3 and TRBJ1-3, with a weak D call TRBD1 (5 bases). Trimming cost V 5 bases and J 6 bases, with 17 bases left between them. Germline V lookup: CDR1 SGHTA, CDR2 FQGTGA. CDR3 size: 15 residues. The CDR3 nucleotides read TGTGCCAGCAGCCCCAGCCCGGGGGGGGTAAACACCATATATTTT. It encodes CASSPSPGGVNTIYF.

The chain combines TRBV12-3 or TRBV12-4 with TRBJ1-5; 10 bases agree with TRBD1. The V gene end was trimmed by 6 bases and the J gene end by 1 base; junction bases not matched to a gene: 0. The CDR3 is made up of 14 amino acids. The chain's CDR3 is CASRDRGSNQPQHF. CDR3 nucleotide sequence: TGTGCCAGCAGGGACAGGGGGAGCAATCAGCCCCAGCATTTT.

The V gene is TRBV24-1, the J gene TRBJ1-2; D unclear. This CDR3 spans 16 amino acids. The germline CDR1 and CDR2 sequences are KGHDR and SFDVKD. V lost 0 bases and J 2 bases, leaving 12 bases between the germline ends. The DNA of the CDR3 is TGTGCCACCAGTGATTTGGACCGCCACGGAAACTATGGCTACACCTTC. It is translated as CATSDLDRHGNYGYTF.

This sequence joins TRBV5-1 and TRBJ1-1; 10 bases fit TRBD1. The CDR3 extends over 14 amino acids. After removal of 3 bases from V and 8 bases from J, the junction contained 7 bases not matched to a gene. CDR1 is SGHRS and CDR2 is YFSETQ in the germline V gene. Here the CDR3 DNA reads TGCGCCAGCAGCTCCTGGACAGGGGGGATAGAAGCTTTCTTT. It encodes CASSSWTGGIEAFF.

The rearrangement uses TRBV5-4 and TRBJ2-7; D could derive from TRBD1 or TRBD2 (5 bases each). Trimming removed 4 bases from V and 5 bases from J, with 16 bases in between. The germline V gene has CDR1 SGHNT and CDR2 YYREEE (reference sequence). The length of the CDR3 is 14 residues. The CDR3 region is CASSTWGYRNEQYV. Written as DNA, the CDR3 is TGTGCCAGCAGCACCTGGGGGTACAGGAACGAGCAGTACGTC.

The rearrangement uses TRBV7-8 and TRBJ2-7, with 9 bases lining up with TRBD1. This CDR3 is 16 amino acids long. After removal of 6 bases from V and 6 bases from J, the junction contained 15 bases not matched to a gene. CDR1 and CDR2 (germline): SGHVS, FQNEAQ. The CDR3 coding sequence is TGTGCCAGCAGTTTTGTCGTCGGGACAGGGTATCCCGAGCAGTACTTC. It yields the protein CASSFVVGTGYPEQYF.